This T cell receptor (beta chain) came from a study of CD8+ T cells in alopecia areata. At the level of the study: Oral tofacitinib, 5 to 10 mg twice daily, was given in an open-label trial.

Peripheral blood, together with lesional scalp punch biopsies, was collected from alopecia areata patients. This clone was observed a handful of times. The germline gives CDR1 SQVTM, CDR2 ANQGSEA. The ends lost 7 bases at V and 5 bases at J; junction bases unmatched: 9. This CDR3 contains 14 residues. TCR sequencing used cDNA made by reverse transcription of extracted RNA. Sequencing used immunoSEQ multiplex PCR; TCRdb keeps in-frame clones, though not all of them. Of about 91,000 clones in the sample, 40% to 45% were seen once. The origin of this receptor is a human donor with alopecia areata. J is TRBJ2-1 and V is TRBV29-1; 9 nucleotides line up with TRBD2. The sample comprised CD4+ T cells sorted from blood. The CDR3 bases are TGCAGCGCTGGACCCAGACTAGCGGACAATGAGCAGTTCTTC. Its protein product is CSAGPRLADNEQFF.